Given below is one TCR beta chain in context. This table comes from immunoSEQ multiplex PCR, and its TCRdb copy is limited to in-frame clones, with some not included. Of around 180,000 clones in the sample, about four fifths were seen once. The data were obtained in a study of blood T cell repertoires in COVID-19. Study-wide context: Italy, Spain and the United States were the sources of the convalescent and acute COVID-19 samples.

With 3 bases removed from V and 0 bases from J, the gap between germline ends came to 9 bases. Germline CDR1 reads KGHSH; CDR2 reads LQKENI. This CDR3 region has 14 residues. This receptor was identified in a human donor in a cohort sampled during active COVID-19. The J gene is TRBJ2-7, the V gene TRBV18, with no clear D. Source material: peripheral blood. The CDR3 DNA reads as TGTGCCAGCTCACCTTCGAGGAGCTCCTACGAGCAGTACTTC. This sequence encodes CASSPSRSSYEQYF.